This T cell receptor beta chain was documented in a study of technical replicates of blood from a few donors. Germline V gene data show CDR1 as SGHRS and CDR2 as YFSETQ. The CDR3 totals 15 residues. Trimming took 6 bases from V and 2 from J, leaving 16 bases between them. Assay: immunoSEQ multiplex PCR; the TCRdb copy retains only in-frame clones and omits some. Of about 97,000 clones listed, about 96% are singletons. This TCR came from a human donor in good health. The chain combines TRBV5-1 with TRBJ2-3, with D maybe TRBD1 (5 bases). The sequencing sample was made of T cells isolated from PBMCs. The CDR3 loop reads CASKMGPYNTDTQYF. The CDR3 coding sequence is TGCGCCAGCAAGATGGGGCCATATAACACAGATACGCAGTATTTT. The variable domain in full, completed from reference TRBV5-1 and TRBJ2-3, reads KAGVTQTPRYLIKTRGQQVTLSCSPISGHRSVSWYQQTPGQGLQFLFEYFSETQRNKGNFPGRFSGRQFSNSRSEMNVSTLELGDSALYLCASKMGPYNTDTQYFGPGTRLTVL.